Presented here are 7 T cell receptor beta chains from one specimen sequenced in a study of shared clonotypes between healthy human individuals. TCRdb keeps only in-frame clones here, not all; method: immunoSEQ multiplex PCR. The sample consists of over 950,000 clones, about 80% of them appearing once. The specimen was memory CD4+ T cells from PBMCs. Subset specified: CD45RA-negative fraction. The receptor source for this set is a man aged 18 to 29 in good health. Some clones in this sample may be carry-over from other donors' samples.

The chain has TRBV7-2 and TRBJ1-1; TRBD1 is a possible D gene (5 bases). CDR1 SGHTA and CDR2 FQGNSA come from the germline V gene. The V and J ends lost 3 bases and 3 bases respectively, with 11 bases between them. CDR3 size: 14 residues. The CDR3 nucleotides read TGTGCCAGCAGCTTTCAGGGTGAATACACTGAAGCTTTCTTT. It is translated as CASSFQGEYTEAFF.

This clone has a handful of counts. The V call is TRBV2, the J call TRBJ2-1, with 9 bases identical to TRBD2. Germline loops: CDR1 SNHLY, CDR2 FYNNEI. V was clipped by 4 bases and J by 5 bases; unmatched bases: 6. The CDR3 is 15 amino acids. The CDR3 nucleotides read TGTGCCAGCAGTGGGGTGACTAGCGGCGACAATGAGCAGTTCTTC. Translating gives CASSGVTSGDNEQFF. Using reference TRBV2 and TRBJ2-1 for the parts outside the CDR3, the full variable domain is EPEVTQTPSHQVTQMGQEVILRCVPISNHLYFYWYRQILGQKVEFLVSFYNNEISEKSEIFDDQFSVERPDGSNFTLKIRSTKLEDSAMYFCASSGVTSGDNEQFFGPGTRLTVL.

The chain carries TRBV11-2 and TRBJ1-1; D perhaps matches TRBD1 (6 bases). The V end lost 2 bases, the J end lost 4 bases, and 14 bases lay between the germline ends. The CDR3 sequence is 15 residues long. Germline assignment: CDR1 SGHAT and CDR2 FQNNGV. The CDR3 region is CASSLFVEGVTEAFF. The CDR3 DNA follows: TGTGCCAGCAGCTTATTTGTCGAGGGGGTCACTGAAGCTTTCTTT.

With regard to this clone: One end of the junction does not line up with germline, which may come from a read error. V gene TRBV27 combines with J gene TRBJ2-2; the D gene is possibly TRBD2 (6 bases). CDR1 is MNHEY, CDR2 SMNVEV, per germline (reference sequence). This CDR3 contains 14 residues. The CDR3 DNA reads TGTGCCAGCAGGCGCACGGGAGAACACCGGGGAGCTGTTTTT. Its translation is CASRRTGEHRGAVF.

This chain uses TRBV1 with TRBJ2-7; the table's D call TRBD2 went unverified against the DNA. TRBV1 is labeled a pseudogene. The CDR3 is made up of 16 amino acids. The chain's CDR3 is CTSSHWLAGRSYEQYF. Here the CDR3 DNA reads TGCACCAGCAGCCACTGGTTAGCGGGTCGCTCCTACGAGCAGTACTTC.

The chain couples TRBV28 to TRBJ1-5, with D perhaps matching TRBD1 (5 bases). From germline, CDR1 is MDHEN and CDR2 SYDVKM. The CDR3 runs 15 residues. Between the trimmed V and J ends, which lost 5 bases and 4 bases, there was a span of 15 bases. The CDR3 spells CASSPPVGGNQPQHF. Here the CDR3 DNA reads TGTGCCAGCAGTCCACCGGTGGGGGGTAATCAGCCCCAGCATTTT.

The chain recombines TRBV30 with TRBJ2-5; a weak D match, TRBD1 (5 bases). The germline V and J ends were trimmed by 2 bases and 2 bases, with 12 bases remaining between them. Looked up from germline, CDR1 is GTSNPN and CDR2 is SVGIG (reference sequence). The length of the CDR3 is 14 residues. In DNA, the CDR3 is TGTGCCTGGAGTCTCGACAGAAGACAAGAGACCCAGTACTTC. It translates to CAWSLDRRQETQYF.